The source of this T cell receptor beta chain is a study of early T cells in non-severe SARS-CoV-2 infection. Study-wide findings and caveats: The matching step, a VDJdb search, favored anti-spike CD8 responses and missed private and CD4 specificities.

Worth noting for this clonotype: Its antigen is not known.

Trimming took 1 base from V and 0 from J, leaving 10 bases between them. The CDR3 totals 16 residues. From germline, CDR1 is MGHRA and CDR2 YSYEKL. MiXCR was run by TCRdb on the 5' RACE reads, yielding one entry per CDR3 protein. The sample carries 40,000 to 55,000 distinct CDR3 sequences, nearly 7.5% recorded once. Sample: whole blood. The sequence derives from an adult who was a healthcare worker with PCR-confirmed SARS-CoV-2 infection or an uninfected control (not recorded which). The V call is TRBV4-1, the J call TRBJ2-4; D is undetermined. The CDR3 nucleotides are TGCGCCAGCAGCCAAGGACTGACATTAGCCAAAAACATTCAGTACTTC. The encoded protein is CASSQGLTLAKNIQYF.